Here is one TCR beta chain with its context. Its antigen is unknown. This entry comes from a study of T cell repertoires in cytomegalovirus infection. General study findings and limits: It was HLA-C-restricted CMV-specific TCR beta clonotypes that dominated the response ex vivo.

This CDR3 is 15 amino acids long. With 3 bases clipped from V and 7 bases from J, the junction kept 7 bases outside the gene matches. TCRdb analysed the reads with MiXCR anew, one entry per CDR3 protein. The sample has fewer than 350,000 distinct CDR3 sequences; 29% are singletons. Sequencing was performed on cultured PBMCs, taken from culture after CMV antigen stimulation. This sequence originates from a human donor in good health (CMV status not recorded). Some clones in this sample may be carry-over from other donors' samples. The chain is built from TRBV12-3 or TRBV12-4 and TRBJ1-5; 9 bases line up with TRBD1. Written as DNA, the CDR3 is TGTGCCAGCAGTTTTGACCCGGGACAGGGCCAGCCCCAGCATTTT. This sequence encodes CASSFDPGQGQPQHF.